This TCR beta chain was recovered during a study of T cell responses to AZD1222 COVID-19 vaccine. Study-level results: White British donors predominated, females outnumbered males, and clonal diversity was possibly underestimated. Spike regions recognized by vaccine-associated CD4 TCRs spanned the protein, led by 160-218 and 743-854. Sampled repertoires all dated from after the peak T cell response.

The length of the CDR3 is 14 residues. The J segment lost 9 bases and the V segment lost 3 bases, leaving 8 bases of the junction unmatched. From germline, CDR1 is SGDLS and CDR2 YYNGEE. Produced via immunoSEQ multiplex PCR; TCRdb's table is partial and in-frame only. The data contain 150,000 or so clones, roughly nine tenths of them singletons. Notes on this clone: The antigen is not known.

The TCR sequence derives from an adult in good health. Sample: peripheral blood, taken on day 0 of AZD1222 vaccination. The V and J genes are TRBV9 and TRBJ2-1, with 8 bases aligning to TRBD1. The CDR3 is CASSARTGPGEQFF. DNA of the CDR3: TGTGCCAGCAGCGCCCGGACAGGGCCAGGTGAGCAGTTCTTC.